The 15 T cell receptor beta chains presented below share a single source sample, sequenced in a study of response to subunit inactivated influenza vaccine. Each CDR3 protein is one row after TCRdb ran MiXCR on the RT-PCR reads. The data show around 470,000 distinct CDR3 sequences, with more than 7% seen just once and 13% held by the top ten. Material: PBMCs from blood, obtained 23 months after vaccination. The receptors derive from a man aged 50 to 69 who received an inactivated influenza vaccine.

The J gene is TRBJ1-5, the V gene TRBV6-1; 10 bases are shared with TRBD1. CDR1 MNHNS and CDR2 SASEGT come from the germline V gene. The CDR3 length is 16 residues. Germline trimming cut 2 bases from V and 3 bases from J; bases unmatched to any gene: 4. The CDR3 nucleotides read TGTGCCAGCAGTGAAAGGGACAGGGGAGTCAATCAGCCCCAGCATTTT. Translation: CASSERDRGVNQPQHF.

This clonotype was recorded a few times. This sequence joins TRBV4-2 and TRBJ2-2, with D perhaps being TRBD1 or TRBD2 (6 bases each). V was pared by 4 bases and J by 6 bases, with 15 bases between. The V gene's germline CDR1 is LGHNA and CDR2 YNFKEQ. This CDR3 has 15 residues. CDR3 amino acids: CASSPNLGGSGELFF. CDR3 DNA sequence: TGTGCCAGCAGCCCAAACCTCGGGGGCTCCGGGGAGCTGTTTTTT.

The DNA of the CDR3 is TGTGCCACCAGTGATTTTTCCGGGGCCAACGTCCTGACTTTC. This encodes CATSDFSGANVLTF. The chain couples TRBV24-1 to TRBJ2-6; D is unresolved. CDR1 and CDR2 (germline): KGHDR, SFDVKD. The CDR3 is 14 amino acids. The ends were cut back, 1 base at V and 4 bases at J, with 4 bases in the middle.

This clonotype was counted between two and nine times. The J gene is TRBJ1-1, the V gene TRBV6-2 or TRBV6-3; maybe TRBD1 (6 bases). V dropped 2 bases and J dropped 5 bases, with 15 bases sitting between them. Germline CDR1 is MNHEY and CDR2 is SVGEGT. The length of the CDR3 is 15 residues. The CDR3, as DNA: TGTGCCAGCAGTTACCCACGGGGGCGAGTTACTGAAGCTTTCTTT. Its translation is CASSYPRGRVTEAFF.

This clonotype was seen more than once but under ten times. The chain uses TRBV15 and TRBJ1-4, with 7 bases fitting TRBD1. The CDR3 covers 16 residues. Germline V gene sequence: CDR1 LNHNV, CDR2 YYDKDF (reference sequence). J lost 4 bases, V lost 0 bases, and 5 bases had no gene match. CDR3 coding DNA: TGTGCCACCAGCAGAGACCCGGGACAGTTTAATGAAAAACTGTTTTTT. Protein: CATSRDPGQFNEKLFF.

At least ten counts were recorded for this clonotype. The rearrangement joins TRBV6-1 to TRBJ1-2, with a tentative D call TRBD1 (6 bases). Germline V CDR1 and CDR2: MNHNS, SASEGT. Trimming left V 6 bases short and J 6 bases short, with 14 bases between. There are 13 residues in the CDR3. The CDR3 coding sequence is TGTGCCAGCAGCCAGGGGTCGAGCAATGGCTACACCTTC. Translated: CASSQGSSNGYTF.

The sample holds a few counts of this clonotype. The CDR3 is CASSWKGQGTDTQYF. In DNA form, the CDR3 reads TGTGCCAGCAGCTGGAAGGGACAGGGCACAGATACGCAGTATTTT. The J gene is TRBJ2-3, the V gene TRBV7-9; 8 nucleotides line up with TRBD1. V was pared by 4 bases and J by 1 base, with 4 bases of the junction left unmatched. The length of the CDR3 is 15 residues. The germline CDR1 and CDR2 sequences are SEHNR and FQNEAQ (reference sequence).

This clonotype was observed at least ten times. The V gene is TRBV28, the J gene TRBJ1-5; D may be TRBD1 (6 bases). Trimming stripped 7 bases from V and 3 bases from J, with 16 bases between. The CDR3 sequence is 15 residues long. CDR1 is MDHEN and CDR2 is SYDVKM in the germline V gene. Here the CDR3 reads CASTKGGGFNQPQHF. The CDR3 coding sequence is TGTGCCAGCACCAAAGGGGGGGGTTTCAATCAGCCCCAGCATTTT.

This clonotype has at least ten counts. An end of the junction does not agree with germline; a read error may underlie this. CDR3 sequence reads: CASSPGLNTDTQYF. Written as DNA, the CDR3 is TGCGCCAGCAGCCCGGGACTTAACACAGATACGCAGTATTTT. The chain has TRBV18 and TRBJ2-3, with D perhaps matching TRBD2 (6 bases). The CDR3 runs to 14 residues. Germline CDR1 and CDR2: KGHSH and LQKENI. Full variable domain (outside the CDR3, taken from reference TRBV18 and TRBJ2-3): NAGVMQNPRHLVRRRGQEARLRCSPMKGHSHVYWYRQLPEEGLKFMVYLQKENIIDESGMPKERFSAEFPKEGPSILRIQQVVRGDSAAYFCASSPGLNTDTQYFGPGTRLTVL.

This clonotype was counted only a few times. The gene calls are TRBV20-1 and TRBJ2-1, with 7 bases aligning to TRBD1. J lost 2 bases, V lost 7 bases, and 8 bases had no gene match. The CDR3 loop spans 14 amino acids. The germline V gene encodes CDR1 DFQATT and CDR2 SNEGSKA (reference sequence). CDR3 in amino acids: CSGKGARTYNEQFF. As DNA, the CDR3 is TGCAGTGGCAAGGGGGCAAGGACCTACAATGAGCAGTTCTTC.

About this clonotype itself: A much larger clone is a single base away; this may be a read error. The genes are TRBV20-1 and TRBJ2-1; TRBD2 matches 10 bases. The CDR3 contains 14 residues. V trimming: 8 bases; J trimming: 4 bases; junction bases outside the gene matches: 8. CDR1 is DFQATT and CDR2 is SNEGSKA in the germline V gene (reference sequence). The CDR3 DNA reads TGCAGTTCTCGGGGAGCGGGAGGGTACAATGAGCAGTTCTTC. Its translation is CSSRGAGGYNEQFF.

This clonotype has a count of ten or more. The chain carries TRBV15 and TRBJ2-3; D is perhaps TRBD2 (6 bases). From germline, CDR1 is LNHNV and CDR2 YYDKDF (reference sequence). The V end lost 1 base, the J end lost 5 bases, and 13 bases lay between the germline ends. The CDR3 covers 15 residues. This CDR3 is CATSRATGTGDTQYF. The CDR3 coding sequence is TGTGCCACCAGCAGAGCCACCGGGACTGGAGATACGCAGTATTTT.

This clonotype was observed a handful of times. CDR3 coding DNA: TGTGCCAGCGCTCTAGACGGGGAGCTGTTTTTT. It is translated as CASALDGELFF. The chain is built from TRBV12-3 or TRBV12-4 and TRBJ2-2; unclear D gene. The V end lost 8 bases, the J end lost 7 bases, and 8 bases lay between the germline ends. The CDR3 is 11 residues long.

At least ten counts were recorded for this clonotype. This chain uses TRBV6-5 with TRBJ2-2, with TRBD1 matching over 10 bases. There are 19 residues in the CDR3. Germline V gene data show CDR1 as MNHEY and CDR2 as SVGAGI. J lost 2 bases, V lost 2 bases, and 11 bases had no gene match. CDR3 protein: CASSYRQGAAGGNTGELFF. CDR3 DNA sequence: TGTGCCAGCAGTTACAGACAGGGGGCGGCGGGGGGAAACACCGGGGAGCTGTTTTTT.

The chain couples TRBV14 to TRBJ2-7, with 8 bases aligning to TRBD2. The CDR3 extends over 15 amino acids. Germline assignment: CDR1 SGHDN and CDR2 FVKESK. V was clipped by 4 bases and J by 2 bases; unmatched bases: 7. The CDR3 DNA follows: TGTGCCAGCAGCCCGACGGCGGGAGGAACCTACGAGCAGTACTTC. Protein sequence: CASSPTAGGTYEQYF.